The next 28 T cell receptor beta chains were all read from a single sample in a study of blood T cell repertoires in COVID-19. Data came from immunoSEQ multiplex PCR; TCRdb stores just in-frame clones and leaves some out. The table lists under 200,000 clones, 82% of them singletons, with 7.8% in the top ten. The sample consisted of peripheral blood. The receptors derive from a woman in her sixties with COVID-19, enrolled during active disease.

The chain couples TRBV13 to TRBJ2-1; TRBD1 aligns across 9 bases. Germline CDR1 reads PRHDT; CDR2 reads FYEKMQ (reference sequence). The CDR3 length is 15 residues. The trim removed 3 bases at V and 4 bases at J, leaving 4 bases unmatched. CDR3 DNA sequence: TGTGCCAGCAGCTTCGGACAGGGGAAATACAATGAGCAGTTCTTC. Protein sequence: CASSFGQGKYNEQFF.

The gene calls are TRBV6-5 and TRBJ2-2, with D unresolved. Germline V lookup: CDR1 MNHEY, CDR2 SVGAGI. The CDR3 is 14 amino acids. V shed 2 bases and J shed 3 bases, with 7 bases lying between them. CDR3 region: CASSYSQYTGELFF. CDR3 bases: TGTGCCAGCAGTTACAGTCAGTACACCGGGGAGCTGTTTTTT.

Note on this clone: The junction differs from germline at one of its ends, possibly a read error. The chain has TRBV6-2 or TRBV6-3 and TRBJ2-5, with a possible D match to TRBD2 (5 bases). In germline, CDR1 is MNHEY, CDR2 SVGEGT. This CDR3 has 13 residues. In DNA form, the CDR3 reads TGTGCCAGCAGTTACGACTACCAGGAGACCCAGTACTTC. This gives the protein CASSYDYQETQYF.

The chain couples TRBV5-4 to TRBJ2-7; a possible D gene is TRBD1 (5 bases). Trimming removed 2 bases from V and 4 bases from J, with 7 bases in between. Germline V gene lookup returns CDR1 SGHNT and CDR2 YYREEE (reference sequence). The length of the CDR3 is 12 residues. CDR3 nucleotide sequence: TGTGCCAGCAGCTTTCCAGGGTACGAGCAGTACGTC. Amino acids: CASSFPGYEQYV.

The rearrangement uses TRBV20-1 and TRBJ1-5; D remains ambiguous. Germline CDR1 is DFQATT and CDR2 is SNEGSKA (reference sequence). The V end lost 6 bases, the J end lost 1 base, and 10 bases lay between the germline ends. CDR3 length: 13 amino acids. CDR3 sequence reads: CSASTPSNQPQHF. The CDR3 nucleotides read TGCAGTGCCAGTACACCGAGCAATCAGCCCCAGCATTTT.

CDR3 loop: CASSRGDQETQYF. CDR3 DNA: TGTGCCAGCTCACGGGGGGACCAAGAGACCCAGTACTTC. The chain employs TRBV6-5 and TRBJ2-5; 7 nucleotides agree with TRBD2. This CDR3 has 13 amino acids. V shed 8 bases and J 0 bases; nucleotides not matched to a gene: 3. CDR1 and CDR2 (germline): MNHEY, SVGAGI.

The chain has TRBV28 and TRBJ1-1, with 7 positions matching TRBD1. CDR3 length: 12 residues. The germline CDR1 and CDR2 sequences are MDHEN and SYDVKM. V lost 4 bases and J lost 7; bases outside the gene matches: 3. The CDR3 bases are TGTGCCAGCAGTTCGACAGGGAGTGAAGCTTTCTTT. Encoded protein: CASSSTGSEAFF.

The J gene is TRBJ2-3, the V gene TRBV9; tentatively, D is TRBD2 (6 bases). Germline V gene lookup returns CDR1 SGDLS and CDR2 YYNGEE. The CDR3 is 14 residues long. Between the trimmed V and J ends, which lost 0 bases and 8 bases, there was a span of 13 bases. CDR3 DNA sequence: TGTGCCAGCAGCGTAGTCTGGCAGGGAGGTACGCAGTATTTT. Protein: CASSVVWQGGTQYF.

This CDR3 reads CASSVSQGGNQPQHF. The CDR3 nucleotides read TGTGCCAGCAGTGTATCGCAGGGCGGTAATCAGCCCCAGCATTTT. The V call is TRBV2, the J call TRBJ1-5, with a possible D match to TRBD1 (5 bases). Germline V gene sequence: CDR1 SNHLY, CDR2 FYNNEI. There are 15 residues in the CDR3. The V end was cut by 4 bases, the J end by 4 bases, with 14 bases between.

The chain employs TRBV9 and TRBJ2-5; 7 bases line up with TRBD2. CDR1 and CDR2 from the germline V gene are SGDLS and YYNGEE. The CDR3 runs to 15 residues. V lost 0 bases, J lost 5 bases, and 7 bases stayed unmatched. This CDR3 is CASSVAGRLKETQYF. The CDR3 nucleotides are TGTGCCAGCAGCGTAGCCGGGAGGTTAAAGGAGACCCAGTACTTC. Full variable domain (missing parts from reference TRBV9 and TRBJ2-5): DSGVTQTPKHLITATGQRVTLRCSPRSGDLSVYWYQQSLDQGLQFLIQYYNGEERAKGNILERFSAQQFPDLHSELNLSSLELGDSALYFCASSVAGRLKETQYFGPGTRLLVL.

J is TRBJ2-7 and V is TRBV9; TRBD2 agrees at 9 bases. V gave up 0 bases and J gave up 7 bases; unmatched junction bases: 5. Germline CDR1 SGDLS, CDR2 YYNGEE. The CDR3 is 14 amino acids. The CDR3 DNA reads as TGTGCCAGCAGCGTAGCTTCGACTAGCGGTGAGCAGTACTTC. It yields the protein CASSVASTSGEQYF.

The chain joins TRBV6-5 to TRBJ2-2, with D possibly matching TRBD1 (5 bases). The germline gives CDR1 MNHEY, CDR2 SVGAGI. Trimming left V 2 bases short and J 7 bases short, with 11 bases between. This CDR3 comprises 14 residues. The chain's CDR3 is CASSYQGSGGELFF. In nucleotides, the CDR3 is TGTGCCAGCAGTTACCAGGGCAGTGGCGGGGAGCTGTTTTTT.

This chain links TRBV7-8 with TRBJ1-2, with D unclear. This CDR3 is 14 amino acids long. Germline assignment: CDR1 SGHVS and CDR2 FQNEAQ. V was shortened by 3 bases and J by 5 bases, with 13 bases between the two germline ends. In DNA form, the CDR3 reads TGTGCCAGCAGCTTTCAGAGAGGAGGTTATGGCTACACCTTC. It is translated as CASSFQRGGYGYTF.

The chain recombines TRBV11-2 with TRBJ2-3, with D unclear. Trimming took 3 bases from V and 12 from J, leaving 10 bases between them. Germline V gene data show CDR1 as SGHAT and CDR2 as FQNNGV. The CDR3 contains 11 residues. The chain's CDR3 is CASSLAHPQYF. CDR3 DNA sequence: TGTGCCAGCAGCTTGGCCCATCCCCAGTATTTT.

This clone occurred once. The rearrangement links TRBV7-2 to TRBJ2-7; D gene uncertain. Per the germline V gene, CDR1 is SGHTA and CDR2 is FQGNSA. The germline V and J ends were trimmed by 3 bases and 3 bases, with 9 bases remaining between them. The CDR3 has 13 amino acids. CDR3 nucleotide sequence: TGTGCCAGCAGCTTCCAGCGCCTCTACGAGCAGTACTTC. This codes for CASSFQRLYEQYF.

CDR3 sequence reads: CSVEWQSDEQFF. The DNA of the CDR3 is TGCAGCGTTGAGTGGCAGAGCGATGAGCAGTTCTTC. The V gene is TRBV29-1, the J gene TRBJ2-1; unclear D gene. The CDR3 spans 12 residues. Trimming pared 3 bases from V and 8 bases from J, leaving 11 bases between. Germline CDR1 and CDR2: SQVTM and ANQGSEA.

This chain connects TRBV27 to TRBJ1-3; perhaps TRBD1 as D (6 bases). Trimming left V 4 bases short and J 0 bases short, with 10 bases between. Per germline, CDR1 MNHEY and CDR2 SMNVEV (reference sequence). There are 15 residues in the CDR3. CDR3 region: CASSSDRFSGNTIYF. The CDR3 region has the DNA TGTGCCAGCAGTTCCGACAGGTTCTCTGGAAACACCATATATTTT.

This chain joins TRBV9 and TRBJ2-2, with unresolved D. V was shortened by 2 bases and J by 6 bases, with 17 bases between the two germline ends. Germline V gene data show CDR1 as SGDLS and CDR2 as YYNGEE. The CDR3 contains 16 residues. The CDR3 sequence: CASSVTASPDPGELFF. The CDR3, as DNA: TGTGCCAGCAGCGTTACAGCCTCGCCAGACCCCGGGGAGCTGTTTTTT.

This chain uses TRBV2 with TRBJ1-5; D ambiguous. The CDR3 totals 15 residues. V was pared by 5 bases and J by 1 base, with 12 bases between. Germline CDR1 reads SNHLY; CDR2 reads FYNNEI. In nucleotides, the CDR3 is TGTGCCAGCAGTTCGTCCGGGGTCAGCAATCAGCCCCAGCATTTT. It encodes CASSSSGVSNQPQHF.

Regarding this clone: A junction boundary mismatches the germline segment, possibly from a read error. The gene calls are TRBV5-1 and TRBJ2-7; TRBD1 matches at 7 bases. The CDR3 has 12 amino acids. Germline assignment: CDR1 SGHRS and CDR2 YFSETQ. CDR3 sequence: CASSLSGQAVNF. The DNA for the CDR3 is TGCGCCAGCAGCTTGTCTGGACAGGCCGTCAACTTC.

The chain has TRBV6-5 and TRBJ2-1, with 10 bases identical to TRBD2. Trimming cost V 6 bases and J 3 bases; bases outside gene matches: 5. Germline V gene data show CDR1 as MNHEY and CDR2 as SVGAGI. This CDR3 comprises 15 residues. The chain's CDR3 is CASSRLAGGYNEQFF. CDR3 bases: TGTGCCAGCAGCCGGTTAGCGGGAGGCTACAATGAGCAGTTCTTC.

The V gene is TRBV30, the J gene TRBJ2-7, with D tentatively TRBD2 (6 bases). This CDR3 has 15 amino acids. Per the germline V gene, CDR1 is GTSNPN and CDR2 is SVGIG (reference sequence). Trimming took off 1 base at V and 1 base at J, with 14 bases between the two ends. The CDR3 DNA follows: TGTGCCTGGAGTGGCGGGCGGGGCCGTTCCTACGAGCAGTACTTC. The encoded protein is CAWSGGRGRSYEQYF.

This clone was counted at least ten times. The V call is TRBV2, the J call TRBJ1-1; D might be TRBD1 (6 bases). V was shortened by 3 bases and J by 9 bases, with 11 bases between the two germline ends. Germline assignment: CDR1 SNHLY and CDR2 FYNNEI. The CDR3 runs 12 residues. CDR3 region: CASSDHREKAFF. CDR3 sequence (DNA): TGTGCCAGCAGTGACCACAGGGAGAAAGCTTTCTTT.

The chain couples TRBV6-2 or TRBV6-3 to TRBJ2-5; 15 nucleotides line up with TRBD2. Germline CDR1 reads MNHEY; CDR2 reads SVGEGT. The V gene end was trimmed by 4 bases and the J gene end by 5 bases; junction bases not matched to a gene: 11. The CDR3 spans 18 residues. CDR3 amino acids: CASSFPGLAGGPRETQYF. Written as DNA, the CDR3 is TGTGCCAGCAGTTTCCCCGGACTAGCGGGGGGGCCTCGGGAGACCCAGTACTTC.

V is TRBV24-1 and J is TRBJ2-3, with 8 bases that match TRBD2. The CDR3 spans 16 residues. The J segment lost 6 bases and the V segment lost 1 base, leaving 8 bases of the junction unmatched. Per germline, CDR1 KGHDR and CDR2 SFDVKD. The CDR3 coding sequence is TGTGCCACCAGTGATTTCCCTGGCGGGGGGCGGGATACGCAGTATTTT. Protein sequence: CATSDFPGGGRDTQYF.

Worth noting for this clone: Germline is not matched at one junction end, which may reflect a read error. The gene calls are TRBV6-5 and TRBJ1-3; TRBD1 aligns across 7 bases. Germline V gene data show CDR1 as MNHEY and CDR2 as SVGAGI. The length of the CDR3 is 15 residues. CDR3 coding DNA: TGTGCCAGCAGTTACTCGGACAGGTCTGGAAGCACCATATATTTT. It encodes CASSYSDRSGSTIYF.

CDR3 region: CASRPYQGAYGYTF. CDR3 in DNA: TGTGCCAGCAGGCCGTATCAGGGGGCCTATGGCTACACCTTC. This chain connects TRBV6-5 to TRBJ1-2, with TRBD1 matching over 8 bases. Trimming took 6 bases from V and 4 from J; bases not matched to a gene: 7. Germline V lookup: CDR1 MNHEY, CDR2 SVGAGI. This CDR3 comprises 14 residues.

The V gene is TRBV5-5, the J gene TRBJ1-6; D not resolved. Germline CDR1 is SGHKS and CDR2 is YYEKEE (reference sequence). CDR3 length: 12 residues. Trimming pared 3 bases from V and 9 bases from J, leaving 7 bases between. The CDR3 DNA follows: TGTGCCAGCAGCTCCTCCGGTTCACCCCTCCACTTT. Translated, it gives CASSSSGSPLHF.